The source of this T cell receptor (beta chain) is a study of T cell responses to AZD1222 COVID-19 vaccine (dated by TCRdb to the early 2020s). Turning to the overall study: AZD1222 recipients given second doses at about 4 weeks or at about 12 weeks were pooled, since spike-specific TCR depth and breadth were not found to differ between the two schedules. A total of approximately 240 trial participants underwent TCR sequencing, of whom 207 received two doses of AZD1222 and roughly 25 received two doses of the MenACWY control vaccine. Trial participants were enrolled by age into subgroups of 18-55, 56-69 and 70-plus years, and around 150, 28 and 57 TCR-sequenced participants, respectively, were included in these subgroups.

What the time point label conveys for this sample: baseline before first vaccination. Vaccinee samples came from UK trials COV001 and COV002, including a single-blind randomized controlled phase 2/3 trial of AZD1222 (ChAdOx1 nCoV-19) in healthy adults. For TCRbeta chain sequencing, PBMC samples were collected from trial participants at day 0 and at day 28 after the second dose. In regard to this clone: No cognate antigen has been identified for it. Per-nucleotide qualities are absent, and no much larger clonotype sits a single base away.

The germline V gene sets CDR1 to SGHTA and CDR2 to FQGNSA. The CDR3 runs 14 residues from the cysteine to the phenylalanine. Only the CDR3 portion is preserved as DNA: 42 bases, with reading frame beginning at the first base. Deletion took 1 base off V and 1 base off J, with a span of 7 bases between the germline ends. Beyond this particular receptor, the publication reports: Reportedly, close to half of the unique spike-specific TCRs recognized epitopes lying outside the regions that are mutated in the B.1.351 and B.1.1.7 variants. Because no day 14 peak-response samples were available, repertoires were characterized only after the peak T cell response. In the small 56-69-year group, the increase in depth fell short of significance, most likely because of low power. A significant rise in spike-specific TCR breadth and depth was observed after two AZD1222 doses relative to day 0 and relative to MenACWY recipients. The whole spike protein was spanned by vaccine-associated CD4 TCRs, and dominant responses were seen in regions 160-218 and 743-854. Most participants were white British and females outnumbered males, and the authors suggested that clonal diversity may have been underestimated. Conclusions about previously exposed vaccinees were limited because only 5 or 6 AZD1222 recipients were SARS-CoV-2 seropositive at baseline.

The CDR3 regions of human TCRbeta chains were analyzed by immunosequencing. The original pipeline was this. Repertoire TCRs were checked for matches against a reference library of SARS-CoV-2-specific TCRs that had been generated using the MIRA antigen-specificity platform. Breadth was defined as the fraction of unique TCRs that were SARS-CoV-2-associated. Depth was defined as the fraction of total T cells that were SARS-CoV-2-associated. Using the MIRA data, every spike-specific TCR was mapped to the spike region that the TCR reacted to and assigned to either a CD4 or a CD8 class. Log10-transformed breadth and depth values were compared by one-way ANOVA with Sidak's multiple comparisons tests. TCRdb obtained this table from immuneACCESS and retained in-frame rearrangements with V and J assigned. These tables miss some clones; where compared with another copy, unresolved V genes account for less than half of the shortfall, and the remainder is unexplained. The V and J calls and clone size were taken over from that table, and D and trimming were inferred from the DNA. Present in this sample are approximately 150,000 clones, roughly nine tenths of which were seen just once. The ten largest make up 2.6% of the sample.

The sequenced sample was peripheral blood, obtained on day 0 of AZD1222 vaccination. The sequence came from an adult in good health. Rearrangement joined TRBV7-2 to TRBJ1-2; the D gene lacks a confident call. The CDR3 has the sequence CASSLGSVNYGYTF. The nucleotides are TGTGCCAGCAGCTTAGGCTCTGTTAACTATGGCTACACCTTC. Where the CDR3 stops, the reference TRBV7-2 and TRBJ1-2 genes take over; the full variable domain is GAGVSQSPSNKVTEKGKDVELRCDPISGHTALYWYRQSLGQGLEFLIYFQGNSAPDKSGLPSDRFSAERTGGSVSTLTIQRTQQEDSAVYLCASSLGSVNYGYTFGSGTRLTVV.